This T cell receptor beta chain was obtained from a study of CD8 T cells in Susac syndrome (dated by TCRdb to 2018 to 2020). With respect to the entire study: The study used repertoire sequencing to test whether antigen drove CD8+ T cell activation and differentiation in Susac syndrome. CD8+ T cell repertoire clonality was compared between fewer than 13 healthy donors, around 14 Susac syndrome patients and roughly 15 multiple sclerosis patients. Overall results and qualifications from the work: The number of individuals in the TCR sequencing and HLA analysis was recognized as being relatively small.

As to this clonotype: Its antigen remains unidentified. Base qualities are not recorded, but no much larger clone differs from it by a single base.

High-throughput TCR beta sequencing profiled peripheral blood CD8+ and CD4+ T cells from healthy donors, Susac syndrome patients and multiple sclerosis patients. The multiple sclerosis controls were treatment-naive patients who had stable or active relapsing-remitting disease and met the revised McDonald criteria. Bulk CD8+ and CD4+ T cells were purified by magnetic negative isolation, while CD8+ TEMRA cells were enriched using FACS. Blood was drawn into EDTA tubes, processed within 24 hours, and PBMCs were isolated by density gradient centrifugation. PBMCs intended for TCR sequencing were cryopreserved in liquid nitrogen and thawed later in a water bath at 37 degrees C. The sorted or isolated CD4+, CD8+ and CD8+ TEMRA cells reached a purity of at least 90%. RNA was extracted using the RNeasy kit, and roughly 0.5 to 1 microgram was reverse transcribed with random hexamers. The immunoSEQ multiplex PCR assay, which covers 54 Vbeta and 13 Jbeta segments, was used to amplify TCR beta CDR3 regions. Bias from PCR amplification was corrected by using a synthetic template baseline for primer optimization and for computational correction. On the authors' methods: Reads were annotated to V, D and J genes according to IMGT and were analyzed with immunoSEQ Analyzer, with only productive sequences retained. To calculate clonality, Shannon entropy was normalized by log2 of the number of productive unique sequences and then subtracted from one. For each patient and control, public and private clones were evaluated within the 100 most prevalent clones. Clones were defined as Susac-specific when absent from the healthy and MS cohorts, from fewer than 1,300 published viral clones and from other ImmuneACCESS disease sequences. TCRdb itself trimmed the public reads at Q25 with fastp, ran MiXCR and retained productive beta chains. CDR3 protein duplicates are merged, each entry listing the most common genes and DNA. V and J calls and clone size were set by TCRdb, not the authors. The sample yields approximately 200,000 distinct CDR3 sequences; 90% to 95% were counted once. The ten largest clones take up around 0.14% of the sample.

The CDR3 numbers 14 residues from cysteine through phenylalanine. The sequence is cut down to CDR3 DNA, 42 bases in frame from base 1. Germline trimming amounts to 10 bases on V and 7 bases on J, with 16 as the count of junction bases outside the gene matches. CDR1 and CDR2, per the germline V gene, are SNHLY and FYNNEI. The receptor comes from a human donor with multiple sclerosis. Sequencing used CD8+ T cells from PBMCs. The rearrangement joined TRBV2 to TRBJ2-7; 7 of the junction bases match TRBD2. The bases are TGTGCCATATCCGCGGGAGCCCAACATTCGGAGCAGTACTTC. Protein translation: CAISAGAQHSEQYF.